One sample yielded the 9 T cell receptor beta chains listed below, sequenced in a study of blood T cell repertoires in COVID-19. Libraries were prepared by immunoSEQ multiplex PCR; TCRdb keeps only in-frame clonotypes and omits some of them. This sample has 300,000 to 400,000 clones, with 85% to 90% found just once. Sequencing was carried out using peripheral blood. All receptors come from a woman in her twenties or thirties with COVID-19, enrolled during active disease.

The gene calls are TRBV7-7 and TRBJ2-5; D not certain. This CDR3 has 13 amino acids. Trimming took 1 base from V and 5 from J, leaving 8 bases between them. Germline CDR1 reads SSHAT; CDR2 reads FNYEAQ (reference sequence). The CDR3 is CASSLGVGETQYF. The CDR3 DNA reads as TGTGCCAGCAGCTTAGGCGTCGGGGAGACCCAGTACTTC.

In DNA, the CDR3 is TGTGCCAGCTCACAGGGACTAGCAGGAGGACTCCAAGAGACCCAGTACTTC. Amino acid sequence: CASSQGLAGGLQETQYF. The gene calls are TRBV18 and TRBJ2-5; 9 bases fit TRBD2. After removal of 4 bases from V and 1 base from J, the junction contained 10 bases not matched to a gene. The CDR3 length is 17 residues. Germline V gene lookup returns CDR1 KGHSH and CDR2 LQKENI.

V usage is TRBV27 and J usage is TRBJ1-1; D perhaps matches TRBD1 (5 bases). V lost 6 bases and J lost 1, with 18 bases in between. The CDR3 runs to 16 residues. CDR1 is MNHEY and CDR2 is SMNVEV in the germline V gene (reference sequence). The CDR3 reads CASSDAKAGRNTEAFF. Here the CDR3 DNA reads TGTGCCAGCAGCGATGCCAAGGCAGGGCGGAACACTGAAGCTTTCTTT.

This clone was detected a few times. The CDR3 protein is CASSQEAAASGNTIYF. The CDR3 coding sequence is TGCGCCAGCAGCCAAGAAGCGGCGGCCTCTGGAAACACCATATATTTT. The chain employs TRBV4-1 and TRBJ1-3; D call uncertain. The V gene's germline CDR1 is MGHRA and CDR2 YSYEKL. V lost 0 bases, J lost 0 bases, and 9 bases lay in between. CDR3 size: 16 residues.

CDR3 amino acids: CASSQDPGSEPQHF. The CDR3, as DNA: TGCGCCAGCAGCCAAGACCCGGGAAGCGAGCCCCAGCATTTT. This chain connects TRBV4-1 to TRBJ1-5; D gene ambiguous. Trimming took 0 bases from V and 8 from J, leaving 11 bases between them. CDR1 is MGHRA, CDR2 YSYEKL, per germline. The CDR3 length is 14 residues.

The V and J genes are TRBV30 and TRBJ2-7; D is ambiguous. Germline V gene lookup returns CDR1 GTSNPN and CDR2 SVGIG (reference sequence). This CDR3 contains 13 residues. Trimming shortened V by 2 bases and J by 2 bases, and 10 bases separated the two germline ends. The CDR3 protein is CAWSIMAAYEQYF. In nucleotides, the CDR3 is TGTGCCTGGAGTATTATGGCAGCCTACGAGCAGTACTTC.

V and J are TRBV15 and TRBJ1-2; D remains unclear. This CDR3 comprises 16 residues. CDR1 is LNHNV and CDR2 is YYDKDF in the germline V gene (reference sequence). V shed 0 bases and J shed 6 bases, with 17 bases lying between them. CDR3 sequence (DNA): TGTGCCACCAGCAGAGATAAGTCGGGGATGGAGGATGGCTACACCTTC. It codes for CATSRDKSGMEDGYTF.

The J gene is TRBJ2-1, the V gene TRBV19; 7 bases fit TRBD2. Germline CDR1 LNHDA, CDR2 SQIVND (reference sequence). CDR3 size: 15 residues. V lost 7 bases to trimming and J lost 2 bases; unmatched junction nucleotides: 8. In DNA, the CDR3 is TGTGCCAGTACCTCGGGACTAATGACCTACAATGAGCAGTTCTTC. It specifies CASTSGLMTYNEQFF.

This clone came up once. The chain couples TRBV5-1 to TRBJ2-1, with 8 positions matching TRBD1. V was pared by 0 bases and J by 8 bases, with 4 bases of the junction left unmatched. The germline gives CDR1 SGHRS, CDR2 YFSETQ. The CDR3 consists of 14 residues. For the CDR3, the DNA is TGCGCCAGCAGCTTGGGACCAGGGGGCGATGAGCAGTTCTTC. Its protein is CASSLGPGGDEQFF.